The 4 T cell receptor beta chains in this list originate from one sample, sequenced in a study of response to subunit inactivated influenza vaccine. TCRdb re-derived calls from the RT-PCR reads in MiXCR, one entry per CDR3 protein. The sample shows roughly 500,000 distinct CDR3 sequences, approximately 15% of them seen only once. This material consisted of CD4+ T cells sorted from PBMCs, taken about 24 months after vaccination. These receptors were collected from a man between 50 and 70 years old who received an inactivated influenza vaccine.

J is TRBJ2-3 and V is TRBV6-5, with TRBD2 identical over 11 bases. The V segment lost 0 bases and the J segment 2 bases; nucleotides outside the gene matches: 10. Germline CDR1 is MNHEY and CDR2 is SVGAGI. This CDR3 is built from 19 residues. CDR3 sequence: CASSYSYTSGRTNTDTQYF. CDR3 DNA: TGTGCCAGCAGTTACTCGTATACTAGCGGGAGAACCAACACAGATACGCAGTATTTT.

This clonotype was counted between two and nine times. This chain uses TRBV29-1 with TRBJ2-3; perhaps TRBD2 as D (6 bases). The V end lost 3 bases, the J end lost 0 bases, and 16 bases lay between the germline ends. CDR1 is SQVTM, CDR2 ANQGSEA, per germline. The CDR3 totals 16 residues. The CDR3 DNA reads as TGCAGCGTTGAGGGGGGTTTCAGCGGGAGCACAGATACGCAGTATTTT. Translated, it gives CSVEGGFSGSTDTQYF.

This clonotype was seen a few times. The V call is TRBV4-2, the J call TRBJ2-2, with D hard to call. The length of the CDR3 is 15 residues. Germline values: CDR1 LGHNA, CDR2 YNFKEQ. With 0 bases removed from V and 7 bases from J, the gap between germline ends came to 12 bases. This CDR3 reads CASSQDYKTVGELFF. The CDR3 DNA reads TGTGCCAGCAGCCAAGATTATAAGACGGTCGGGGAGCTGTTTTTT.

There are a few counts of this clonotype. The chain joins TRBV20-1 to TRBJ2-7; no reliable D call. Per the germline V gene, CDR1 is DFQATT and CDR2 is SNEGSKA (reference sequence). This CDR3 has 11 residues. The germline V and J ends were trimmed by 2 bases and 6 bases, with 8 bases remaining between them. Here the CDR3 DNA reads TGCAGTGCTAGATCCGGTGGCGAGCAGTACTTC. Translating it yields CSARSGGEQYF.